Listed here are 29 T cell receptor beta chains from one sample, sequenced in a study of blood T cell repertoires in COVID-19. Here immunoSEQ multiplex PCR was the method, and the copy in TCRdb shows in-frame clones only, minus some. Among about 170,000 clones listed, about 83% were seen once. The sequenced material came from PBMCs or T cells enriched from blood (not recorded which). The receptor set was obtained from a woman aged 50 to 65 in a cohort exposed to, infected with or recovered from COVID-19 (not recorded which).

This chain connects TRBV6-1 to TRBJ1-1; a possible D gene is TRBD1 (6 bases). In germline, CDR1 is MNHNS, CDR2 SASEGT. This CDR3 is built from 14 residues. V lost 3 bases to trimming and J lost 0 bases, with 8 bases between them. As DNA, the CDR3 is TGTGCCAGCAGTGAGGACAGAGTGAACACTGAAGCTTTCTTT. This codes for CASSEDRVNTEAFF.

The chain employs TRBV19 and TRBJ2-7; 10 bases line up with TRBD1. This CDR3 has 13 residues. The V and J ends lost 7 bases and 5 bases, in that order; junction bases with no gene match: 5. Germline assignment: CDR1 LNHDA and CDR2 SQIVND (reference sequence). The CDR3 region is CASTGQGVNEQYF. For the CDR3, the DNA is TGTGCCAGTACTGGACAGGGGGTCAACGAGCAGTACTTC.

This clone was picked up one time. CDR3 nucleotide sequence: TGTGCCAGCAGCGGGGGGAGGAACGAGCAGTACTTC. Amino acid sequence: CASSGGRNEQYF. This sequence joins TRBV28 and TRBJ2-7; 7 nucleotides align to TRBD2. V was pared by 6 bases and J by 5 bases, with 4 bases of the junction left unmatched. Germline values: CDR1 MDHEN, CDR2 SYDVKM. CDR3 size: 12 residues.

The genes are TRBV19 and TRBJ1-1; TRBD1 is a possible D gene (5 bases). Trimming took off 6 bases at V and 7 bases at J, with 15 bases between the two ends. Germline-derived CDR1 and CDR2 are LNHDA and SQIVND (reference sequence). The CDR3 consists of 13 residues. CDR3 sequence: CASRGQGWSEAFF. CDR3 coding DNA: TGTGCCAGTAGGGGGCAGGGTTGGAGTGAAGCTTTCTTT.

The chain links TRBV27 to TRBJ2-1; tentatively, D is TRBD1 (6 bases). CDR3 length equals 17 residues. Between the trimmed V and J ends, which lost 5 bases and 1 base, there was a span of 18 bases. Germline-derived CDR1 and CDR2 are MNHEY and SMNVEV (reference sequence). Here the CDR3 DNA reads TGTGCCAGCAGTCCCGGTACAGGGATACTATCCTACAATGAGCAGTTCTTC. Its translation: CASSPGTGILSYNEQFF.

The rearrangement joins TRBV21-1 to TRBJ2-1; whether TRBD2, the table's D call, matches the DNA was not checked. TRBV21-1 is recorded as a pseudogene. The CDR3 is 14 amino acids. The CDR3 is CASSKATSGCEQFF. The CDR3 DNA follows: TGTGCCAGCAGCAAAGCGACTAGCGGCTGTGAGCAGTTCTTC.

The gene calls are TRBV6-2 or TRBV6-3 and TRBJ1-4; 7 nucleotides line up with TRBD1. V was pared by 5 bases and J by 0 bases, with 12 bases of the junction left unmatched. Germline assignment: CDR1 MNHEY and CDR2 SVGEGT. This CDR3 comprises 18 residues. DNA for the CDR3: TGTGCCAGCAGTCCCGGACAGGTCCACGATACAACTAATGAAAAACTGTTTTTT. Translated: CASSPGQVHDTTNEKLFF.

The rearrangement links TRBV19 to TRBJ1-5; 8 nucleotides line up with TRBD1. Germline CDR1 LNHDA, CDR2 SQIVND (reference sequence). The CDR3 totals 15 residues. The J segment lost 3 bases and the V segment lost 3 bases, leaving 4 bases of the junction unmatched. CDR3 region: CASSIRTGTNQPQHF. The CDR3 nucleotides read TGTGCCAGTAGTATTAGGACAGGGACCAATCAGCCCCAGCATTTT. The entire variable domain, with the rest obtained from reference TRBV19 and TRBJ1-5, is as follows: DGGITQSPKYLFRKEGQNVTLSCEQNLNHDAMYWYRQDPGQGLRLIYYSQIVNDFQKGDIAEGYSVSREKKESFPLTVTSAQKNPTAFYLCASSIRTGTNQPQHFGDGTRLSIL.

The V and J genes are TRBV9 and TRBJ1-2, with D possibly being TRBD1 (5 bases). Trimming took off 3 bases at V and 2 bases at J, with 20 bases between the two ends. Per germline, CDR1 SGDLS and CDR2 YYNGEE. The CDR3 runs 17 residues. The CDR3 sequence: CASSAPVGLPTNYGYTF. The DNA of the CDR3 is TGTGCCAGCAGCGCACCGGTGGGACTTCCAACAAACTATGGCTACACCTTC. Full variable domain (remainder filled in from reference TRBV9 and TRBJ1-2): DSGVTQTPKHLITATGQRVTLRCSPRSGDLSVYWYQQSLDQGLQFLIQYYNGEERAKGNILERFSAQQFPDLHSELNLSSLELGDSALYFCASSAPVGLPTNYGYTFGSGTRLTVV.

This chain connects TRBV20-1 to TRBJ2-1; the D gene is possibly TRBD1 (6 bases). CDR1 is DFQATT and CDR2 is SNEGSKA in the germline V gene (reference sequence). This CDR3 spans 11 amino acids. Trimming took off 6 bases at V and 6 bases at J, with 9 bases between the two ends. The CDR3 reads CSASRGNEQFF. The DNA of the CDR3 is TGCAGTGCAAGCAGGGGCAATGAGCAGTTCTTC.

The rearrangement uses TRBV10-2 and TRBJ1-2, with 7 nucleotides matching TRBD1. This CDR3 has 14 amino acids. The germline CDR1 and CDR2 sequences are WSHSY and SAAADI. Losses at the gene ends were 6 bases for V and 4 bases for J; bases not matched to a gene: 8. DNA of the CDR3: TGCGCCAGCAGAATGCAGGGGGACGTCTATGGCTACACCTTC. It specifies CASRMQGDVYGYTF.

The chain links TRBV5-5 to TRBJ2-7; 8 bases fit TRBD1. Germline V lookup: CDR1 SGHKS, CDR2 YYEKEE (reference sequence). V was clipped by 4 bases and J by 7 bases; unmatched bases: 13. The CDR3 is made up of 15 amino acids. CDR3 bases: TGTGCCAGCAGCCGGAGGACAGGGACAAATGGGGAGCAGTACTTC. Protein sequence: CASSRRTGTNGEQYF.

V is TRBV4-3 and J is TRBJ1-4, with D maybe TRBD1 (5 bases). Trimming took off 0 bases at V and 10 bases at J, with 15 bases between the two ends. The CDR3 has 15 amino acids. Germline CDR1 reads LGHNA; CDR2 reads YSLEER. The CDR3 bases are TGCGCCAGCAGCCAAGAGTTTGCAGGGCGAGGAAAACTGTTTTTT. Translation: CASSQEFAGRGKLFF.

CDR3 sequence reads: CASSSTGGTNEKLFF. Written as DNA, the CDR3 is TGTGCCAGCAGTTCCACAGGGGGCACTAATGAAAAACTGTTTTTT. The chain couples TRBV2 to TRBJ1-4, with 9 bases identical to TRBD1. Unmatched junction bases numbered 3, after V lost 5 bases and J lost 2 bases. Germline CDR1 and CDR2: SNHLY and FYNNEI. This CDR3 is built from 15 residues. Full variable domain (rest looked up from reference TRBV2 and TRBJ1-4): EPEVTQTPSHQVTQMGQEVILRCVPISNHLYFYWYRQILGQKVEFLVSFYNNEISEKSEIFDDQFSVERPDGSNFTLKIRSTKLEDSAMYFCASSSTGGTNEKLFFGSGTQLSVL.

This clone was seen a few times. The chain combines TRBV11-2 with TRBJ2-5; tentative D call: TRBD1 (6 bases). V lost 1 base and J 2 bases, leaving 11 bases between the germline ends. Germline V gives CDR1 SGHAT, CDR2 FQNNGV. The CDR3 spans 15 residues. Here the CDR3 reads CASSLAGTRQETQYF. CDR3 bases: TGTGCCAGCAGCTTAGCGGGGACACGTCAAGAGACCCAGTACTTC.

This chain connects TRBV11-2 to TRBJ1-4; 7 nucleotides line up with TRBD1. The CDR3 runs to 13 residues. Losses at the gene ends were 8 bases for V and 2 bases for J; bases not matched to a gene: 2. Germline assignment: CDR1 SGHAT and CDR2 FQNNGV. The CDR3 DNA reads TGTGCCAGCGAACAGGGGACTAATGAAAAACTGTTTTTT. Encoded protein: CASEQGTNEKLFF. Combining the CDR3 with reference TRBV11-2 and TRBJ1-4 gives the whole variable domain EAGVAQSPRYKIIEKRQSVAFWCNPISGHATLYWYQQILGQGPKLLIQFQNNGVVDDSQLPKDRFSAERLKGVDSTLKIQPAKLEDSAVYLCASEQGTNEKLFFGSGTQLSVL.

V and J are TRBV28 and TRBJ2-7, with 11 nucleotides matching TRBD2. The germline CDR1 and CDR2 sequences are MDHEN and SYDVKM. The junction had 5 bases not matched to a gene; V was cut back by 6 bases and J by 1 base. The CDR3 is made up of 15 amino acids. The CDR3 sequence: CASRPTSGGSYEQYF. CDR3 in DNA: TGTGCCAGCAGACCTACTAGCGGGGGTTCCTACGAGCAGTACTTC.

This clone is a singleton in its sample. This chain joins TRBV28 and TRBJ1-1; D not certain. Trimming left V 3 bases short and J 7 bases short, with 6 bases between. Germline CDR1 and CDR2: MDHEN and SYDVKM. This CDR3 has 11 amino acids. CDR3 protein: CASSFSVEAFF. CDR3 in DNA: TGTGCCAGCAGTTTCTCAGTTGAAGCTTTCTTT.

V and J are TRBV3-1 (or the pseudogene TRBV3-2) and TRBJ1-3; possible D gene TRBD1, 5 bases. The germline V gene has CDR1 LGHDT and CDR2 YNNKEL (reference sequence). Trimming removed 0 bases at V and 5 bases at J, with 11 bases between. The CDR3 is 15 residues long. CDR3 in DNA: TGTGCCAGCAGCCAAGATACGGGGGTTAGAAACACCATATATTTT. Encoded protein: CASSQDTGVRNTIYF.

This chain uses TRBV24-1 with TRBJ1-2, with 7 bases identical to TRBD1. The trim removed 6 bases at V and 5 bases at J, leaving 8 bases unmatched. The CDR3 length is 14 residues. Looked up from germline, CDR1 is KGHDR and CDR2 is SFDVKD. The CDR3 region is CATSRTGQEYGYTF. In nucleotides, the CDR3 is TGTGCCACCAGTCGGACAGGCCAGGAATATGGCTACACCTTC.

The gene calls are TRBV5-1 and TRBJ2-1; 9 bases are a match to TRBD2. V lost 4 bases to trimming and J lost 8 bases; unmatched junction nucleotides: 13. CDR1 is SGHRS, CDR2 YFSETQ, per germline. CDR3 size: 16 residues. Written as DNA, the CDR3 is TGCGCCAGCAGCCCCTGGGGCGGGGGGGCCTCTGATGAGCAGTTCTTC. It yields the protein CASSPWGGGASDEQFF.

For this clone: Other DNA variants within this sample encode the same CDR3. This sequence joins TRBV27 and TRBJ2-7; 7 bases agree with TRBD1. This CDR3 is 13 amino acids long. With V trimmed by 2 bases and J by 3 bases, 1 base remained unmatched. Germline V gives CDR1 MNHEY, CDR2 SMNVEV (reference sequence). For the CDR3, the DNA is TGTGCCAGCAGTTTAACAGGGGACTACGAGCAGTACTTC. Translating it yields CASSLTGDYEQYF.

This chain connects TRBV4-2 to TRBJ1-2, with a possible D match to TRBD1 (6 bases). Between the trimmed V and J ends, which lost 2 bases and 7 bases, there was a span of 14 bases. Germline V lookup: CDR1 LGHNA, CDR2 YNFKEQ. The CDR3 totals 14 residues. The CDR3 here is CASSQNRAAGGYTF. CDR3 sequence (DNA): TGTGCCAGCAGCCAAAACAGGGCTGCGGGTGGCTACACCTTC.

The chain combines TRBV9 with TRBJ1-4, with D unresolved. V was clipped by 2 bases and J by 0 bases, with 8 bases between them. The CDR3 is made up of 15 amino acids. The V gene's germline CDR1 is SGDLS and CDR2 YYNGEE. CDR3 bases: TGTGCCAGCAGCGTCGACTTATCAACTAATGAAAAACTGTTTTTT. Translation: CASSVDLSTNEKLFF.

V and J are TRBV5-6 and TRBJ1-6; D gene uncertain. The V gene's germline CDR1 is SGHDT and CDR2 YYEEEE. V was shortened by 4 bases and J by 4 bases, with 15 bases between the two germline ends. The CDR3 is 16 residues long. In nucleotides, the CDR3 is TGTGCCAGCAGCCCTTCGATGACGGGTTATAATTCACCCCTCCACTTT. Translating gives CASSPSMTGYNSPLHF.

This clone was recorded a few times. This sequence joins TRBV5-4 and TRBJ2-7, with 8 bases matching TRBD1. The CDR3 spans 15 residues. Trimming took 0 bases from V and 3 from J; bases not matched to a gene: 5. CDR1 and CDR2 from the germline V gene are SGHNT and YYREEE (reference sequence). CDR3 loop: CASSLGAGGDYEQYF. The CDR3 nucleotides are TGTGCCAGCAGCTTGGGAGCAGGGGGCGACTACGAGCAGTACTTC.

CDR3: CASSLLQGKGNEQFF. The CDR3 DNA reads as TGTGCCAGCAGCTTACTACAGGGAAAGGGCAATGAGCAGTTCTTC. The chain has TRBV7-3 and TRBJ2-1; the D gene is possibly TRBD1 (6 bases). The CDR3 covers 15 residues. Trimming removed 2 bases at V and 6 bases at J, with 14 bases between. CDR1 SGHTA and CDR2 FQGTGA come from the germline V gene.

The chain carries TRBV18 and TRBJ2-7, with a tentative D call TRBD2 (5 bases). Germline-derived CDR1 and CDR2 are KGHSH and LQKENI. The CDR3 spans 13 residues. Trimming shortened V by 5 bases and J by 0 bases, and 8 bases separated the two germline ends. The CDR3 region has the DNA TGTGCCAGCTCAGCAGCGGCCTCCTACGAGCAGTACTTC. This codes for CASSAAASYEQYF.

The chain joins TRBV6-5 to TRBJ1-2, with 8 positions matching TRBD1. Per germline, CDR1 MNHEY and CDR2 SVGAGI. V lost 6 bases, J lost 2 bases, and 8 bases stayed unmatched. The CDR3 has 15 residues. The CDR3 DNA reads TGTGCCAGCAGGGGGGCCTGGACAGGGAACTATGGCTACACCTTC. Its translation: CASRGAWTGNYGYTF.